This T cell receptor (beta chain) was identified in a study of regulatory T cells in long-lasting Graves disease. Construction of the TCR beta libraries employed iRepertoire HTBI primers in conjunction with Arm-PCR of CDR3 regions. TCRdb used MiXCR to reprocess the multiplex PCR reads, holding one entry per CDR3 protein. This table holds about 340,000 distinct CDR3 sequences, less than 20% found once. Time point in this sample: persistent/refractory GD, antithyroid drugs over 5 years with positive TRAb. Extracted PBMC RNA gave rise to the TCR library. General study results and limits: Public clonotype sharing was higher in persistent than newly diagnosed patients.

Unmatched junction bases numbered 9, after V lost 5 bases and J lost 3 bases. This CDR3 spans 15 amino acids. CDR1 is ENHRY and CDR2 is SYGVKD in the germline V gene. This clonotype was found a few times. The antigen is not known. V and J are TRBV10-3 and TRBJ1-2; the match to TRBD1 covers 7 bases. This TCR was sampled from a female donor with Graves disease. Sequencing was performed on peripheral blood mononuclear cells (PBMCs), taken when the disease was refractory, from a patient treated with antithyroid drugs. CDR3 coding DNA: TGTGCCATCAGTTCAACAGGGGATTGGGACTATGGCTACACCTTC. Translation: CAISSTGDWDYGYTF.